The 25 T cell receptor beta chains below all came from one sample that was sequenced in a study of B cell selection in AIRE deficiency. Libraries were prepared by immunoSEQ multiplex PCR; TCRdb keeps only in-frame clonotypes and omits some of them. The data show about 18,000 clones, approximately 94% seen once. The regulatory T cell sort gate was CD4+CD25hiCD127low/negative. The source material was CD4+CD25+ Tregs sorted from PBMCs. These receptors all come from a human donor in good health.

The V gene is TRBV6-1, the J gene TRBJ2-3; 9 bases fit TRBD2. The CDR3 is 15 amino acids. Germline CDR1 is MNHNS and CDR2 is SASEGT. Trimming removed 3 bases from V and 6 bases from J; junction bases left unmatched: 7. The CDR3 here is CASSEGLAGRDTQYF. In nucleotides, the CDR3 is TGTGCCAGCAGTGAGGGTCTAGCGGGAAGGGATACGCAGTATTTT.

The J gene is TRBJ2-5, the V gene TRBV6-6; TRBD1 might be the D (6 bases). The V gene lost 6 bases and the J gene lost 11 bases, with 22 bases spanning the gap. CDR1 and CDR2 (germline): MNHNY, SVGAGI (reference sequence). The CDR3 is 14 residues long. In DNA form, the CDR3 reads TGTGCCAGCAGGCTGGGGGCGCTTTCGGGTGAGCAGTACTTC. Its translation: CASRLGALSGEQYF.

This chain joins TRBV29-1 and TRBJ1-2, with D unclear. CDR3 length: 12 residues. The germline CDR1 and CDR2 sequences are SQVTM and ANQGSEA. Trimming pared 6 bases from V and 1 base from J, leaving 9 bases between. The CDR3, as DNA: TGCAGCGTCGCGGGGTTTAACTATGGCTACACCTTC. As protein: CSVAGFNYGYTF.

V usage is TRBV7-9 and J usage is TRBJ2-3; D is unresolved. From germline, CDR1 is SEHNR and CDR2 FQNEAQ (reference sequence). V lost 5 bases and J 2 bases, leaving 17 bases between the germline ends. The CDR3 runs 16 residues. The CDR3 here is CASSPTPRLNTDTQYF. The DNA of the CDR3 is TGTGCCAGCAGCCCCACGCCAAGATTAAACACAGATACGCAGTATTTT.

This chain connects TRBV7-8 to TRBJ2-5, with TRBD2 matching 9 bases. The germline V gene encodes CDR1 SGHVS and CDR2 FQNEAQ. Losses at the gene ends were 5 bases for V and 2 bases for J; bases not matched to a gene: 3. This CDR3 is built from 14 residues. Here the CDR3 DNA reads TGTGCCAGCAGCCCGACTAGCGGACAAGAGACCCAGTACTTC. It specifies CASSPTSGQETQYF.

V and J are TRBV5-1 and TRBJ1-3; D not resolved. V was trimmed by 4 bases and J by 7 bases, leaving 12 bases between them. Germline loops: CDR1 SGHRS, CDR2 YFSETQ. This CDR3 has 13 residues. The CDR3 DNA sequence: TGCGCCAGCAGCGGGTTTCCTCGGAACACCATATATTTT. It translates to CASSGFPRNTIYF.

The rearrangement links TRBV27 to TRBJ2-1, with TRBD1 matching 7 bases. Germline trimming cut 6 bases from V and 2 bases from J; bases unmatched to any gene: 4. Germline CDR1 and CDR2: MNHEY and SMNVEV (reference sequence). There are 14 residues in the CDR3. The CDR3 here is CASSIQGTYNEQFF. The CDR3, as DNA: TGTGCCAGCAGCATACAGGGGACCTACAATGAGCAGTTCTTC.

The J gene is TRBJ2-2, the V gene TRBV6-5; D may be TRBD2 (5 bases). The CDR3 spans 14 residues. Trimming took 7 bases from V and 0 from J, leaving 9 bases between them. Germline V lookup: CDR1 MNHEY, CDR2 SVGAGI. The CDR3 here is CASKPGSNTGELFF. DNA of the CDR3: TGTGCCAGCAAACCGGGGTCGAACACCGGGGAGCTGTTTTTT.

In its sample, this clone was seen a few times. The chain carries TRBV6-5 and TRBJ1-3; D unclear. With 0 bases removed from V and 4 bases from J, the gap between germline ends came to 10 bases. This CDR3 spans 15 amino acids. The germline CDR1 and CDR2 sequences are MNHEY and SVGAGI. CDR3 in amino acids: CASSYSASSGNTIYF. The CDR3 region has the DNA TGTGCCAGCAGTTACTCGGCATCCTCCGGAAACACCATATATTTT.

J is TRBJ1-2 and V is TRBV28; D is unresolved. Germline CDR1 reads MDHEN; CDR2 reads SYDVKM. The CDR3 has 12 residues. V lost 2 bases, J lost 7 bases, and 8 bases lay in between. Written as DNA, the CDR3 is TGTGCCAGCAGTTTAATTGGTGCTGGCTACACCTTC. Its protein product is CASSLIGAGYTF.

This chain joins TRBV5-1 and TRBJ2-2; tentatively, D is TRBD1 (7 bases). Germline loops: CDR1 SGHRS, CDR2 YFSETQ. Trimming shortened V by 4 bases and J by 7 bases, and 17 bases separated the two germline ends. The CDR3 spans 15 residues. Here the CDR3 DNA reads TGCGCCAGCAGCCCAAACAGGGGAGGAGGCGGGGAGCTGTTTTTT. Translating gives CASSPNRGGGGELFF.

J is TRBJ2-3 and V is TRBV6-6; D call uncertain. CDR1 and CDR2 from the germline V gene are MNHNY and SVGAGI (reference sequence). The CDR3 consists of 11 residues. Trimming left V 5 bases short and J 7 bases short, with 7 bases between. CDR3 nucleotides: TGTGCCAGCAGTCCGAGGAATACGCAGTATTTT. This translates into CASSPRNTQYF.

This chain connects TRBV27 to TRBJ1-2; possible D gene TRBD1, 5 bases. V lost 6 bases to trimming and J lost 5 bases, with 16 bases between them. Germline V gene lookup returns CDR1 MNHEY and CDR2 SMNVEV (reference sequence). This CDR3 spans 14 amino acids. CDR3 coding DNA: TGTGCCAGCAGGGGTAGACAGCCACATTATGGCTACACCTTC. It codes for CASRGRQPHYGYTF.

The chain combines TRBV19 with TRBJ1-6, with unresolved D. Trimming removed 4 bases from V and 8 bases from J, with 9 bases in between. Looked up from germline, CDR1 is LNHDA and CDR2 is SQIVND (reference sequence). The CDR3 sequence is 13 residues long. The CDR3 sequence: CASSTLSDSPLHF. The CDR3, as DNA: TGTGCCAGTAGTACCCTATCGGATTCACCCCTCCACTTT.

The chain joins TRBV6-1 to TRBJ2-7; 9 nucleotides match TRBD1. V dropped 5 bases and J dropped 6; count of bases not matched to a gene: 5. CDR1 MNHNS and CDR2 SASEGT come from the germline V gene. This CDR3 spans 13 amino acids. In DNA, the CDR3 is TGTGCCAGCAGTTTAAGGACAGGGGTCGAGCAGTACTTC. It yields the protein CASSLRTGVEQYF.

V usage is TRBV2 and J usage is TRBJ1-2; 8 nucleotides align to TRBD1. Germline V gene sequence: CDR1 SNHLY, CDR2 FYNNEI. The CDR3 spans 14 residues. Unmatched junction bases numbered 7, after V lost 6 bases and J lost 4 bases. The CDR3 DNA sequence: TGTGCCAGCAGGACGGGACAGGCCACCTATGGCTACACCTTC. This encodes CASRTGQATYGYTF.

The V and J genes are TRBV7-2 and TRBJ2-3; D unclear. The length of the CDR3 is 14 residues. V was shortened by 0 bases and J by 8 bases, with 12 bases between the two germline ends. CDR1 SGHTA and CDR2 FQGNSA come from the germline V gene. The CDR3, as DNA: TGTGCCAGCAGCTTAGCTATCCAGACGCGTACGCAGTATTTT. Translation gives CASSLAIQTRTQYF.

The chain combines TRBV11-2 with TRBJ2-3, with 8 bases matching TRBD1. With 1 base clipped from V and 7 bases from J, the junction kept 7 bases outside the gene matches. Germline V gene sequence: CDR1 SGHAT, CDR2 FQNNGV. This CDR3 has 15 amino acids. CDR3 sequence: CASSLGAGGSYTQYF. Written as DNA, the CDR3 is TGTGCCAGCAGCTTAGGGGCAGGGGGCTCATATACGCAGTATTTT.

This clone was seen only once. This chain joins TRBV11-3 and TRBJ2-6; 8 bases align to TRBD1. The junction had 11 bases not matched to a gene; V was cut back by 4 bases and J by 3 bases. The CDR3 has 18 residues. Germline assignment: CDR1 SGHNT and CDR2 YENEEA. CDR3 protein: CASSSGATGANGANVLTF. Here the CDR3 DNA reads TGTGCCAGCAGCTCTGGCGCGACAGGGGCTAATGGGGCCAACGTCCTGACTTTC.

The gene calls are TRBV5-1 and TRBJ2-5; 10 bases align to TRBD1. The CDR3 runs 18 residues. Germline V CDR1 and CDR2: SGHRS, YFSETQ. Germline trimming cut 2 bases from V and 2 bases from J; bases unmatched to any gene: 12. The CDR3: CASSFGALGQGWQETQYF. DNA of the CDR3: TGCGCCAGCAGCTTCGGGGCCCTGGGACAGGGGTGGCAAGAGACCCAGTACTTC.

The V call is TRBV4-1, the J call TRBJ1-1; D is possibly TRBD1 (5 bases). This CDR3 has 16 residues. Germline V gives CDR1 MGHRA, CDR2 YSYEKL. V lost 0 bases, J lost 5 bases, and 16 bases lay in between. CDR3 sequence: CASSQDRWQGRTEAFF. The CDR3 region has the DNA TGCGCCAGCAGCCAAGATCGGTGGCAGGGAAGGACTGAAGCTTTCTTT.

V gene TRBV28 combines with J gene TRBJ2-7; 16 bases align to TRBD2. Germline loops: CDR1 MDHEN, CDR2 SYDVKM. Trimming cost V 5 bases and J 1 base; bases outside gene matches: 11. CDR3 length: 19 residues. CDR3 DNA: TGTGCCAGCAGTCCAGTAGGGACTAGCGGGAGGGCCCGGTCCTACGAGCAGTACTTC. This sequence encodes CASSPVGTSGRARSYEQYF.

This clone occurred once. J is TRBJ1-2 and V is TRBV20-1, with no clear D. The CDR3 contains 10 residues. CDR1 and CDR2 from the germline V gene are DFQATT and SNEGSKA (reference sequence). V lost 5 bases and J 4 bases, leaving 5 bases between the germline ends. CDR3 sequence reads: CSAFIYGYTF. The CDR3 coding sequence is TGCAGTGCTTTTATCTATGGCTACACCTTC.

This sequence joins TRBV5-1 and TRBJ2-2; D tentatively reads TRBD1 or TRBD2 (5 bases each). The V end lost 0 bases, the J end lost 0 bases, and 6 bases lay between the germline ends. This CDR3 region has 15 residues. Per the germline V gene, CDR1 is SGHRS and CDR2 is YFSETQ. The CDR3 spells CASSLGGANTGELFF. CDR3 nucleotide sequence: TGCGCCAGCAGCTTGGGAGGGGCGAACACCGGGGAGCTGTTTTTT.

The V gene is TRBV6-5, the J gene TRBJ1-1, with D perhaps TRBD1 (5 bases). The V gene's germline CDR1 is MNHEY and CDR2 SVGAGI. There are 14 residues in the CDR3. V was cut by 2 bases and J by 6 bases, with 13 bases left in between. The CDR3 region has the DNA TGTGCCAGCAGTTACCAGGGATTAGGGGCTGAAGCTTTCTTT. Translating gives CASSYQGLGAEAFF.